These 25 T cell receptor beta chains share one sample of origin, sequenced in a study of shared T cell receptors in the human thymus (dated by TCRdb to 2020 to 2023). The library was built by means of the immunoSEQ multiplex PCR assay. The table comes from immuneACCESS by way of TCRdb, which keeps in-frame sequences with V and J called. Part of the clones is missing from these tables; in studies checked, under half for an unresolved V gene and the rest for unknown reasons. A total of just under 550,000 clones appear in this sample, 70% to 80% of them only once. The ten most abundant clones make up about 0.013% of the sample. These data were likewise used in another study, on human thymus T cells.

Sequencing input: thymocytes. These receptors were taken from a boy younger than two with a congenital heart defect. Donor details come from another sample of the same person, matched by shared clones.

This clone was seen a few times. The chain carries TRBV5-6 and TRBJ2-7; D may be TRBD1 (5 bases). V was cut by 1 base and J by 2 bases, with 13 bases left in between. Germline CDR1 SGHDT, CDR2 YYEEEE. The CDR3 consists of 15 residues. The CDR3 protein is CASSLYRPRPYEQYF. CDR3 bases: TGTGCCAGCAGCTTGTACAGGCCCCGACCCTACGAGCAGTACTTC.

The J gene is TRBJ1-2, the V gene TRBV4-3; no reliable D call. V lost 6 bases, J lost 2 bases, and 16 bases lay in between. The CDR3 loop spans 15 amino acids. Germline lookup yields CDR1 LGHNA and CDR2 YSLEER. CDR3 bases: TGCGCCAGCAGGAGATCTGATGTCAAAAACTATGGCTACACCTTC. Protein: CASRRSDVKNYGYTF.

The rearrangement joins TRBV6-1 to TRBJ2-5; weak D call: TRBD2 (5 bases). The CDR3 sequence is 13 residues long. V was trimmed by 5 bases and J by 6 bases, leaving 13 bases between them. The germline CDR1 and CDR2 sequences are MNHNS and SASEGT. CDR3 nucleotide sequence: TGTGCCAGCAGTCCCGTAGGGAGACAGACCCAGTACTTC. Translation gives CASSPVGRQTQYF.

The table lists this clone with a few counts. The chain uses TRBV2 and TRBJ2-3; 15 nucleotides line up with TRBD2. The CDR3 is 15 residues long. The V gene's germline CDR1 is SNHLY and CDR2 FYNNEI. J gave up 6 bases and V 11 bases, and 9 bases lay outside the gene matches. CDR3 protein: CAGSSGTSGRDTQYF. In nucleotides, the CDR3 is TGTGCCGGCTCTTCCGGGACTAGCGGGAGGGATACGCAGTATTTT.

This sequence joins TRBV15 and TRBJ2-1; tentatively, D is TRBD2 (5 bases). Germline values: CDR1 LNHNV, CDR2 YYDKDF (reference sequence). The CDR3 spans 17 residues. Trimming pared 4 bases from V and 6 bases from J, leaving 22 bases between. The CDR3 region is CATSNGPRGCGLNEQFF. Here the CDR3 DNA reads TGTGCCACCAGCAATGGTCCCCGCGGGTGTGGGCTCAATGAGCAGTTCTTC.

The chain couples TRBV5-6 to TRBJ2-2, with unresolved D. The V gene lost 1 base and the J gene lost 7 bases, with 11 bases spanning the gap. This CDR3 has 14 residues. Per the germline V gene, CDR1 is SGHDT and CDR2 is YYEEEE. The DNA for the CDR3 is TGTGCCAGCAGCTTGCCCAATTCAAACGGGGAGCTGTTTTTT. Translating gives CASSLPNSNGELFF.

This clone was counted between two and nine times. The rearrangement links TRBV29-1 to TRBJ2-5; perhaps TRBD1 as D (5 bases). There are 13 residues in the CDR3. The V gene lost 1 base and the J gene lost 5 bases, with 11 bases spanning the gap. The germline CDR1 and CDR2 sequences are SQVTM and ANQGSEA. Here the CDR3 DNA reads TGCAGCGTTGAAGCCCAGGGATTGGAGACCCAGTACTTC. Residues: CSVEAQGLETQYF.

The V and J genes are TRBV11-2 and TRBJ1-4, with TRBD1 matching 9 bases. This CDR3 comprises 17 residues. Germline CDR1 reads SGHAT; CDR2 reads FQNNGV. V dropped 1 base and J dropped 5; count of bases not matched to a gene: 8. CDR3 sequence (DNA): TGTGCCAGCAGCTTAGGGTCTCCGGGACAGGGAAATGAAAAACTGTTTTTT. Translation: CASSLGSPGQGNEKLFF.

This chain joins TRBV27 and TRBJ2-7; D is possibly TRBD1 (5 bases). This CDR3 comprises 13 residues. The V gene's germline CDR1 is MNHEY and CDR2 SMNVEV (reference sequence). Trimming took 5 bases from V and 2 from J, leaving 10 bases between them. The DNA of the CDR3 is TGTGCCAGCAGTATCGTAGGGGCCTACGAGCAGTACTTC. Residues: CASSIVGAYEQYF.

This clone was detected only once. Here the CDR3 DNA reads TGTGCCAGCTCACGGGCTAGCGGGAGGGCCGAGCAGTTCTTC. Amino acid sequence: CASSRASGRAEQFF. The genes are TRBV18 and TRBJ2-1, with 12 bases lining up with TRBD2. Trimming took 4 bases from V and 10 from J; bases not matched to a gene: 5. Germline V gene sequence: CDR1 KGHSH, CDR2 LQKENI. The CDR3 extends over 14 amino acids. The full variable domain, rest sourced from reference TRBV18 and TRBJ2-1, is NAGVMQNPRHLVRRRGQEARLRCSPMKGHSHVYWYRQLPEEGLKFMVYLQKENIIDESGMPKERFSAEFPKEGPSILRIQQVVRGDSAAYFCASSRASGRAEQFFGPGTRLTVL.

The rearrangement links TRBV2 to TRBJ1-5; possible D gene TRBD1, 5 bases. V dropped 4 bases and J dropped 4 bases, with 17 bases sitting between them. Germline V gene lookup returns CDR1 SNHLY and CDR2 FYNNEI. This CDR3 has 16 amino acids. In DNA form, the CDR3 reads TGTGCCAGCAGTGCCGCCCAGGGAGGAGAAAATCAGCCCCAGCATTTT. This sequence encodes CASSAAQGGENQPQHF.

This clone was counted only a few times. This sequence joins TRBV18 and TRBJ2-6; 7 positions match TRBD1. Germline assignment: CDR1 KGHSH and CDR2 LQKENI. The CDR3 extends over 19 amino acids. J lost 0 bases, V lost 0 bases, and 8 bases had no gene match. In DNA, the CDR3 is TGTGCCAGCTCACCACCTCCGGGACAGTTCTTCTCTGGGGCCAACGTCCTGACTTTC. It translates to CASSPPPGQFFSGANVLTF.

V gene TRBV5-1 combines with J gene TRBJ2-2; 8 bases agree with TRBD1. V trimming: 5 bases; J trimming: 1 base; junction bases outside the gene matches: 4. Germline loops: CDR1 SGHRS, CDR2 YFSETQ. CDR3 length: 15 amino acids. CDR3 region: CASSCGTGNTGELFF. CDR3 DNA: TGCGCCAGCAGTTGCGGGACAGGGAACACCGGGGAGCTGTTTTTT.

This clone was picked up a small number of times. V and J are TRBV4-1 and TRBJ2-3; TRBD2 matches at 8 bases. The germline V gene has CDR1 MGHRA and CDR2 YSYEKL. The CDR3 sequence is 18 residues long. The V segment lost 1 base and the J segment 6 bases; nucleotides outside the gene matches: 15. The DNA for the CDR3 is TGCGCCAGCAGCCAAGGGGCGGGAGGAAATAATGGGGGGGATACGCAGTATTTT. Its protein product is CASSQGAGGNNGGDTQYF.

CDR3 bases: TGTGCCAGCTCTACGGGGTACCTTAATGAAAAACTGTTTTTT. This translates into CASSTGYLNEKLFF. V is TRBV18 and J is TRBJ1-4; D call uncertain. The length of the CDR3 is 14 residues. Trimming cost V 6 bases and J 4 bases, with 12 bases left between them. The V gene's germline CDR1 is KGHSH and CDR2 LQKENI.

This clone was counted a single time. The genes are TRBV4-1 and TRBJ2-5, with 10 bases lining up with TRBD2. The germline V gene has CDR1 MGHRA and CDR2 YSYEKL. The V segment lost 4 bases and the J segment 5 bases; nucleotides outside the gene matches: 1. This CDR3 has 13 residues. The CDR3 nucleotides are TGCGCCAGCAGCCGGGGACTAGCGGAGACCCAGTACTTC. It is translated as CASSRGLAETQYF.

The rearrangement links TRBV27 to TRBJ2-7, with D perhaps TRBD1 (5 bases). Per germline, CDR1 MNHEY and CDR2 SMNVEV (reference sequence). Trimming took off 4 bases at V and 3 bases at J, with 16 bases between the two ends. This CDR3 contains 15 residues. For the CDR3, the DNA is TGTGCCAGCAGTTCCCAGGGAAGGATAGTCTACGAGCAGTACTTC. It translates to CASSSQGRIVYEQYF.

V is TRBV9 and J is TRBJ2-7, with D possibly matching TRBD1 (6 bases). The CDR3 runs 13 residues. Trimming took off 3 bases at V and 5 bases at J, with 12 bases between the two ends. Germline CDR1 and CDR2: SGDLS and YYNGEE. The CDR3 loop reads CASSGYRANEQYF. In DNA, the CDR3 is TGTGCCAGCAGCGGTTACAGGGCTAACGAGCAGTACTTC. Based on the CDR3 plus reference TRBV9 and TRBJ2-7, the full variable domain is DSGVTQTPKHLITATGQRVTLRCSPRSGDLSVYWYQQSLDQGLQFLIQYYNGEERAKGNILERFSAQQFPDLHSELNLSSLELGDSALYFCASSGYRANEQYFGPGTRLTVT.

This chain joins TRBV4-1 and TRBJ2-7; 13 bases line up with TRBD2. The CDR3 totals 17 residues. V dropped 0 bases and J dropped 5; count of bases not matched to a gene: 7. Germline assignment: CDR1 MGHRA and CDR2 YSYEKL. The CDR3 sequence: CASSQEGTSGASDEQYF. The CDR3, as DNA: TGCGCCAGCAGCCAAGAAGGGACTAGCGGGGCTAGCGACGAGCAGTACTTC.

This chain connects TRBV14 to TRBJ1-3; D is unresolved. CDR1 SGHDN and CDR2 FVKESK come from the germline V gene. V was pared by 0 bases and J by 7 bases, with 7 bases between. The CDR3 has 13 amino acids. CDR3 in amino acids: CASSQETRNTIYF. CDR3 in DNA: TGTGCCAGCAGCCAAGAAACTCGGAACACCATATATTTT.

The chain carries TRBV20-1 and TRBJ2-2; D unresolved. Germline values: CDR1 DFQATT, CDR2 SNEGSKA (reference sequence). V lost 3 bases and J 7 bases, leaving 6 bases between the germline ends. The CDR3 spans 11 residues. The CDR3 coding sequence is TGCAGTGCTAGCGACATCGGGGAGCTGTTTTTT. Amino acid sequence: CSASDIGELFF.

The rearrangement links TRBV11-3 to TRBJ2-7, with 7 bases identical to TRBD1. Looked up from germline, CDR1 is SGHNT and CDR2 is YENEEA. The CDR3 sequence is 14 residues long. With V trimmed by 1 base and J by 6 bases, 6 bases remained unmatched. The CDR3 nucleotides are TGTGCCAGCAGCTTAGGAGGGACAGATCGCGAGCAGTACTTC. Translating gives CASSLGGTDREQYF.

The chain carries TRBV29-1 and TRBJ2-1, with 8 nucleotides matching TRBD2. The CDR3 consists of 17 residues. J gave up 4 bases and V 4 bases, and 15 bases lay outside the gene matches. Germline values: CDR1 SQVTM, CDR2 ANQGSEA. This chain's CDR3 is CSVGVSGTKKVYNEQFF. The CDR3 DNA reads TGCAGCGTTGGAGTTAGCGGGACAAAAAAGGTTTACAATGAGCAGTTCTTC.

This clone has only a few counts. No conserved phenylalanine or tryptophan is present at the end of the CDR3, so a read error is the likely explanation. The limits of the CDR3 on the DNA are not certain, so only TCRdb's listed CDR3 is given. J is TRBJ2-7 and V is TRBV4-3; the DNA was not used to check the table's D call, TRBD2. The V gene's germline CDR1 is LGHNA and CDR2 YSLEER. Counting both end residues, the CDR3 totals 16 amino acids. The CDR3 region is CASSHPPDAGGAKTPI.

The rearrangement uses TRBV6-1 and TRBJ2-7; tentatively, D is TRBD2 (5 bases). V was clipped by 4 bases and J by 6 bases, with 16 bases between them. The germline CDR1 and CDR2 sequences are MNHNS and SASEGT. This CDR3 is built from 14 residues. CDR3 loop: CASSADSEACEQYF. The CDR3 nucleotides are TGTGCCAGCAGTGCCGACTCGGAGGCGTGCGAGCAGTACTTC.